This T cell receptor beta chain was sequenced during a study of blood T cell repertoires in COVID-19. This clone came up a few times. Produced via immunoSEQ multiplex PCR; TCRdb's table is partial and in-frame only. The sample has about 480,000 clones, less than 90% seen once. The specimen sequenced was PBMCs or T cells enriched from blood (not recorded which). The TCR comes from a woman aged 60 to 75 who had recovered from COVID-19.

This chain's CDR3 is CASSTDRGGTGELFF. Here the CDR3 DNA reads TGTGCCAGCAGTACCGACAGGGGGGGCACCGGGGAGCTGTTTTTT. The chain recombines TRBV27 with TRBJ2-2; TRBD1 aligns across 9 bases. Per germline, CDR1 MNHEY and CDR2 SMNVEV (reference sequence). The J segment lost 4 bases and the V segment lost 5 bases, leaving 5 bases of the junction unmatched. The CDR3 contains 15 residues.